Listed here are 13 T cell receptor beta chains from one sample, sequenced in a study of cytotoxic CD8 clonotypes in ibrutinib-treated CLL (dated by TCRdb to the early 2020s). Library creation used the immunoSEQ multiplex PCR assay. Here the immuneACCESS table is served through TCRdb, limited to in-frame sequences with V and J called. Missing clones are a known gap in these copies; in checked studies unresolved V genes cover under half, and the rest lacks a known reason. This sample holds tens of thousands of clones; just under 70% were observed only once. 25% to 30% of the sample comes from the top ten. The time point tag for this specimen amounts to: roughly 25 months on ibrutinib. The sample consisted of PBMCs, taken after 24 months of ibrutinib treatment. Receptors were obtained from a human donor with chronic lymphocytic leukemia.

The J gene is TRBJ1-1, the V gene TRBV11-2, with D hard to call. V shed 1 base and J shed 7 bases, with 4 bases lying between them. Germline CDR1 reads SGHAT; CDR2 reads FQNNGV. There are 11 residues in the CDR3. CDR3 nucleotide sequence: TGTGCCAGCAGCTTAGGGCTTGAAGCTTTCTTT. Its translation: CASSLGLEAFF.

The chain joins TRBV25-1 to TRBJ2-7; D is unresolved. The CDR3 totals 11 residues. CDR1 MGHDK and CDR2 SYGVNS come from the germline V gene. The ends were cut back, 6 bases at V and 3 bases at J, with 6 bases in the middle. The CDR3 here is CASRWGYEQYF. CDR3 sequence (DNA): TGTGCCAGCAGGTGGGGCTACGAGCAGTACTTC.

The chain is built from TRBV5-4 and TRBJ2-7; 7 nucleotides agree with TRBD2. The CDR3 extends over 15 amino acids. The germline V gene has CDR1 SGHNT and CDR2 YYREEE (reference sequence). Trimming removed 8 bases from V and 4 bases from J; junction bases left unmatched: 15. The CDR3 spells CASRPMGEGGYEQYF. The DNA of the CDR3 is TGTGCCAGTAGACCGATGGGAGAGGGAGGGTACGAGCAGTACTTC.

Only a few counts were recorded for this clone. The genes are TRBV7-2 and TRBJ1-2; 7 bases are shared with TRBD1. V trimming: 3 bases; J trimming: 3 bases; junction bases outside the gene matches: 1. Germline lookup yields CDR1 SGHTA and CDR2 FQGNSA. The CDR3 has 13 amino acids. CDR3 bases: TGTGCCAGCAGCTTGGACAGGTACTATGGCTACACCTTC. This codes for CASSLDRYYGYTF.

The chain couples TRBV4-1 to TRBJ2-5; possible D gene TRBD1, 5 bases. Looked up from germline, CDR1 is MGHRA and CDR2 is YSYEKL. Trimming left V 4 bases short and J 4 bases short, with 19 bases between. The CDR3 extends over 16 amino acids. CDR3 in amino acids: CASSLTRALRGETQYF. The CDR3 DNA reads TGCGCCAGCAGCCTGACCCGGGCTTTAAGGGGAGAGACCCAGTACTTC.

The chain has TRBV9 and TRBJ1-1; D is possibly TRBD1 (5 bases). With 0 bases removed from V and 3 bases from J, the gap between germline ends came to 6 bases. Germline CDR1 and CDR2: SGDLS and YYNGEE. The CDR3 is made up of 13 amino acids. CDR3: CASSVATDTEAFF. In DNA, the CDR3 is TGTGCCAGCAGCGTAGCGACAGACACTGAAGCTTTCTTT.

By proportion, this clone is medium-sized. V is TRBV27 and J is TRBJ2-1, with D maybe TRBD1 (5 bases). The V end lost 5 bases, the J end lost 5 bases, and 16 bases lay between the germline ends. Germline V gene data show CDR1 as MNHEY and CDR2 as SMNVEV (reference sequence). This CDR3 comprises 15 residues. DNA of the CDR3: TGTGCCAGCAGTCCACAGACAGATTCGAACAATGAGCAGTTCTTC. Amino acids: CASSPQTDSNNEQFF.

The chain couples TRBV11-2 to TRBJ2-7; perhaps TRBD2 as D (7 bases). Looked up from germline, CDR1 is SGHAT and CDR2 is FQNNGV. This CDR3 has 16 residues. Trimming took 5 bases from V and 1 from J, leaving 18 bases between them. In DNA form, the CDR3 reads TGTGCCAGCAGCCGAGTGGGGGGGGGCCCTTCCTACGAGCAGTACTTC. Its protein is CASSRVGGGPSYEQYF.

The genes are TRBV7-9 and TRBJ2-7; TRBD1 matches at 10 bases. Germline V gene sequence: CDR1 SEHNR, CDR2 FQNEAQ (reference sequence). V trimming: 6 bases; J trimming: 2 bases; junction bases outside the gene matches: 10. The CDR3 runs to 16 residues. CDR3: CASSRAGQGPAYEQYF. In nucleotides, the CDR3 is TGTGCCAGCAGTAGAGCGGGACAGGGGCCCGCCTACGAGCAGTACTTC.

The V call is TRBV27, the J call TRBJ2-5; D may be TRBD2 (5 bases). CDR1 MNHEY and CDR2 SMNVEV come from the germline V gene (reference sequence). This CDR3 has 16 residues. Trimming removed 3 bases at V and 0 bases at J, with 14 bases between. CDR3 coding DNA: TGTGCCAGCAGTTTGGGAGAAAGCTCGTACCAAGAGACCCAGTACTTC. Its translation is CASSLGESSYQETQYF.

The CDR3 DNA follows: TGCAGCGTAGAAAAGACAGGGGGCGATGAGCAGTTCTTC. The encoded protein is CSVEKTGGDEQFF. The V gene is TRBV29-1, the J gene TRBJ2-1; 10 positions agree with TRBD1. The CDR3 is 13 amino acids. V gave up 6 bases and J gave up 8 bases; unmatched junction bases: 7. Germline values: CDR1 SQVTM, CDR2 ANQGSEA.

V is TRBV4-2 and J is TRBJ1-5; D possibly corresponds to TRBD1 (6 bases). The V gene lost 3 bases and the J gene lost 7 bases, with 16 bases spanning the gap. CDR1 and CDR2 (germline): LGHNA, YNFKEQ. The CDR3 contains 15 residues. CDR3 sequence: CASSQEQGPGQPQHF. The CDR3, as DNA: TGTGCCAGCAGCCAGGAGCAGGGGCCAGGACAGCCCCAGCATTTT.

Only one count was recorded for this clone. In DNA, the CDR3 is TGTGCCAGCAGCTATAGGGGGCAGGTGAACACCGGGGAGCTGTTTTTT. Protein sequence: CASSYRGQVNTGELFF. The chain combines TRBV7-6 with TRBJ2-2, with 7 bases aligning to TRBD1. The CDR3 extends over 16 amino acids. V shed 4 bases and J 1 base; nucleotides not matched to a gene: 6. Germline V gives CDR1 SGHVS, CDR2 FNYEAQ.